These 22 T cell receptor beta chains were sequenced from one sample in a study of blood T cell repertoires in COVID-19. Sequenced by immunoSEQ multiplex PCR; TCRdb stores in-frame clones only, minus some. This table has more than 350,000 clones, more than 70% appearing once. Sequencing was carried out using peripheral blood. Every receptor here comes from a woman in her twenties or thirties with COVID-19, enrolled during active disease.

This clone was seen a few times. The CDR3 region has the DNA TGTGCCAGCGCTAGCGGGAGGGCCGTCTCCTACAATGAGCAGTTCTTC. The encoded protein is CASASGRAVSYNEQFF. The V and J genes are TRBV5-4 and TRBJ2-1; TRBD2 matches 12 bases. Germline V gene data show CDR1 as SGHNT and CDR2 as YYREEE (reference sequence). With V trimmed by 7 bases and J by 0 bases, 5 bases remained unmatched. The CDR3 spans 16 residues.

V gene TRBV6-2 or TRBV6-3 combines with J gene TRBJ1-1; D might be TRBD1 (5 bases). Germline V gene sequence: CDR1 MNHEY, CDR2 SVGEGT. V was shortened by 4 bases and J by 4 bases, with 16 bases between the two germline ends. CDR3 length: 15 residues. This CDR3 is CASSSTPGGPTEAFF. CDR3 in DNA: TGTGCCAGCAGTTCTACCCCCGGGGGTCCCACTGAAGCTTTCTTT.

V gene TRBV5-6 combines with J gene TRBJ2-1; 12 bases line up with TRBD2. The CDR3 totals 17 residues. V lost 7 bases and J lost 3; bases outside the gene matches: 11. The germline CDR1 and CDR2 sequences are SGHDT and YYEEEE. As DNA, the CDR3 is TGTGCCAGCTCGGGACTAGCGGGCCTCGGGCTCTACAATGAGCAGTTCTTC. Its translation: CASSGLAGLGLYNEQFF.

The chain carries TRBV7-8 and TRBJ1-1; D is perhaps TRBD1 (5 bases). Deletions cut 2 bases from V and 5 bases from J, with 18 bases between. Germline V gene sequence: CDR1 SGHVS, CDR2 FQNEAQ. The CDR3 is 16 residues long. The CDR3 sequence is CASSLFRWGRLTEAFF. CDR3 DNA: TGTGCCAGCAGCTTATTCCGGTGGGGGAGGTTAACTGAAGCTTTCTTT.

The chain links TRBV7-9 to TRBJ2-1, with TRBD1 as a possible D gene (6 bases). V shed 4 bases and J shed 14 bases, with 15 bases lying between them. This CDR3 region has 12 residues. Germline values: CDR1 SEHNR, CDR2 FQNEAQ (reference sequence). The CDR3 sequence is CASSYTGLSKFF. Here the CDR3 DNA reads TGTGCCAGCAGCTACACAGGGCTTAGCAAGTTCTTC.

The chain recombines TRBV5-4 with TRBJ1-2, with D possibly matching TRBD1 (5 bases). CDR3 length equals 15 residues. CDR1 is SGHNT and CDR2 is YYREEE in the germline V gene (reference sequence). The V and J ends lost 2 bases and 0 bases respectively, with 11 bases between them. CDR3: CASSLIGDSNYGYTF. CDR3 in DNA: TGTGCCAGCAGCTTAATAGGGGACTCTAACTATGGCTACACCTTC.

The chain uses TRBV4-2 and TRBJ2-1; 11 positions match TRBD2. V lost 6 bases to trimming and J lost 0 bases; unmatched junction nucleotides: 7. The germline gives CDR1 LGHNA, CDR2 YNFKEQ. The CDR3 runs 17 residues. The CDR3 DNA is TGTGCCAGCAGTCAAAGTAGCGGGGGGGCCTCCTACAATGAGCAGTTCTTC. Its translation: CASSQSSGGASYNEQFF.

CDR3 sequence (DNA): TGTGCCAGCAGGAGTGATGGGCGGGGATTCCTCTACGAGCAGTACTTC. This translates into CASRSDGRGFLYEQYF. This chain joins TRBV28 and TRBJ2-7; D might be TRBD2 (6 bases). This CDR3 spans 16 amino acids. Deletions cut 6 bases from V and 3 bases from J, with 21 bases between. Germline V CDR1 and CDR2: MDHEN, SYDVKM.

The V call is TRBV10-1, the J call TRBJ2-2; 10 bases align to TRBD2. The CDR3 covers 15 residues. Germline CDR1 reads WNHNN; CDR2 reads SYGVQD (reference sequence). V shed 3 bases and J 6 bases; nucleotides not matched to a gene: 4. The CDR3 reads CASSETAGGPGELFF. The CDR3 coding sequence is TGCGCCAGCAGTGAAACAGCGGGAGGGCCCGGGGAGCTGTTTTTT.

The V call is TRBV6-6, the J call TRBJ2-2, with D maybe TRBD1 (5 bases). This CDR3 comprises 15 residues. Trimming shortened V by 5 bases and J by 7 bases, and 17 bases separated the two germline ends. Per the germline V gene, CDR1 is MNHNY and CDR2 is SVGAGI (reference sequence). In nucleotides, the CDR3 is TGTGCCAGCAGTCGCCGGTCCACAGGATTCGGGGAGCTGTTTTTT. Translation: CASSRRSTGFGELFF.

The V call is TRBV5-1, the J call TRBJ2-3; 7 nucleotides line up with TRBD1. The CDR3 is 15 amino acids. V trimming: 1 base; J trimming: 6 bases; junction bases outside the gene matches: 8. Germline CDR1 is SGHRS and CDR2 is YFSETQ. DNA of the CDR3: TGCGCCAGCAGCTTGAACAGGGGTGTTGCTGATACGCAGTATTTT. Its protein is CASSLNRGVADTQYF.

The chain carries TRBV6-6 and TRBJ1-1; D remains unclear. Germline V gene sequence: CDR1 MNHNY, CDR2 SVGAGI (reference sequence). The CDR3 sequence is 14 residues long. The V gene lost 2 bases and the J gene lost 6 bases, with 13 bases spanning the gap. The CDR3 DNA sequence: TGTGCCAGCAGTTACCCGCGGGTAGGGTCTGAAGCTTTCTTT. Its protein product is CASSYPRVGSEAFF.

The chain links TRBV5-1 to TRBJ2-2; possible D gene TRBD1, 5 bases. V was trimmed by 5 bases and J by 7 bases, leaving 18 bases between them. Germline V gives CDR1 SGHRS, CDR2 YFSETQ. This CDR3 spans 15 amino acids. The CDR3 loop reads CASSLRPGPGGELFF. DNA for the CDR3: TGCGCCAGCAGTCTTAGGCCAGGGCCCGGCGGGGAGCTGTTTTTT.

This clone was recorded only once. The chain combines TRBV7-2 with TRBJ1-2; D possibly corresponds to TRBD1 (5 bases). Trimming removed 4 bases from V and 4 bases from J, with 13 bases in between. Germline lookup yields CDR1 SGHTA and CDR2 FQGNSA. CDR3 length: 14 residues. CDR3 nucleotide sequence: TGTGCCAGCAGCTCCCAGGGAAACGCCTATGGCTACACCTTC. This gives the protein CASSSQGNAYGYTF.

The gene calls are TRBV27 and TRBJ2-3; a possible D gene is TRBD2 (6 bases). Trimming removed 6 bases from V and 0 bases from J, with 10 bases in between. The CDR3 extends over 14 amino acids. CDR1 and CDR2 (germline): MNHEY, SMNVEV (reference sequence). CDR3 protein: CASSPGLSTDTQYF. CDR3 nucleotides: TGTGCCAGCAGCCCGGGACTCAGCACAGATACGCAGTATTTT.

The chain combines TRBV4-2 with TRBJ1-3, with a tentative D call TRBD1 (6 bases). This CDR3 region has 17 residues. V shed 4 bases and J shed 0 bases, with 16 bases lying between them. Germline V lookup: CDR1 LGHNA, CDR2 YNFKEQ. The CDR3 DNA sequence: TGTGCCAGCAGCCTTGGGGGCTCAATATTCTCTGGAAACACCATATATTTT. Residues: CASSLGGSIFSGNTIYF.

This CDR3 reads CASSLPGSHGYTF. The DNA for the CDR3 is TGTGCCAGCAGCTTGCCGGGATCTCATGGCTACACCTTC. The genes are TRBV5-6 and TRBJ1-2; D gene uncertain. This CDR3 has 13 residues. Germline CDR1 reads SGHDT; CDR2 reads YYEEEE. The ends were cut back, 1 base at V and 6 bases at J, with 10 bases in the middle.

J is TRBJ1-2 and V is TRBV28, with 9 bases lining up with TRBD1. The CDR3 has 16 amino acids. Per the germline V gene, CDR1 is MDHEN and CDR2 is SYDVKM. Trimming at V came to 6 bases and at J to 3 bases, leaving 11 bases not matched to a gene. This chain's CDR3 is CASRLTDRGYDYGYTF. DNA of the CDR3: TGTGCCAGCAGACTTACCGACAGGGGGTACGACTATGGCTACACCTTC.

The chain has TRBV27 and TRBJ1-1, with no clear D. Germline V CDR1 and CDR2: MNHEY, SMNVEV (reference sequence). The V end was cut by 6 bases, the J end by 0 bases, with 11 bases between. The CDR3 has 14 residues. Here the CDR3 reads CASSSTVMNTEAFF. The CDR3 nucleotides read TGTGCCAGCAGCTCCACAGTTATGAACACTGAAGCTTTCTTT.

The DNA of the CDR3 is TGCGCCAGCAGCTCCATAGCGGGGAGGGACAATGAGCAGTTCTTC. Translation gives CASSSIAGRDNEQFF. The chain combines TRBV5-1 with TRBJ2-1; 8 positions match TRBD2. The CDR3 covers 15 residues. V gave up 3 bases and J gave up 5 bases; unmatched junction bases: 7. Germline assignment: CDR1 SGHRS and CDR2 YFSETQ. The whole variable domain, remainder taken from reference TRBV5-1 and TRBJ2-1, is KAGVTQTPRYLIKTRGQQVTLSCSPISGHRSVSWYQQTPGQGLQFLFEYFSETQRNKGNFPGRFSGRQFSNSRSEMNVSTLELGDSALYLCASSSIAGRDNEQFFGPGTRLTVL.

Only one count was recorded for this clone. The chain combines TRBV29-1 with TRBJ1-1; 8 bases are shared with TRBD1. CDR1 and CDR2 (germline): SQVTM, ANQGSEA. J gave up 1 base and V 4 bases, and 5 bases lay outside the gene matches. CDR3 length: 14 amino acids. The CDR3 spells CSVGGDRPNTEAFF. In DNA form, the CDR3 reads TGCAGCGTTGGAGGGGACAGGCCGAACACTGAAGCTTTCTTT.

The chain links TRBV6-5 to TRBJ2-2; 8 bases line up with TRBD2. Looked up from germline, CDR1 is MNHEY and CDR2 is SVGAGI. The junction had 3 bases not matched to a gene; V was cut back by 5 bases and J by 1 base. The CDR3 length is 15 residues. As DNA, the CDR3 is TGTGCCAGCAGTCAAAGCGGGGGGAACACCGGGGAGCTGTTTTTT. Its protein product is CASSQSGGNTGELFF.